One sample yielded the 10 T cell receptor beta chains listed below, sequenced in a study of shared clonotypes between healthy human individuals. Produced via immunoSEQ multiplex PCR; TCRdb's table is partial and in-frame only. The repertoire has about 1.5 million clones, around 98% of them found once; the top ten carry around 0.45%. The sample taken for sequencing was naive CD4+ T cells sorted from blood. The subset: CD45RA+ positively selected. The source of these receptors is a man younger than 40 in good health.

This clone was detected once. The chain links TRBV5-1 to TRBJ2-7; TRBD1 is a possible D gene (5 bases). The CDR3 contains 13 residues. CDR1 SGHRS and CDR2 YFSETQ come from the germline V gene. V was shortened by 1 base and J by 5 bases, with 10 bases between the two germline ends. CDR3 sequence: CASSLTFRDEQYF. The CDR3, as DNA: TGCGCCAGCAGCTTGACATTCAGGGACGAGCAGTACTTC.

This rearrangement joins TRBV28 to TRBJ2-7; D remains ambiguous. From germline, CDR1 is MDHEN and CDR2 SYDVKM. Trimming pared 3 bases from V and 0 bases from J, leaving 6 bases between. This CDR3 comprises 13 residues. CDR3 region: CASSLAGSYEQYF. CDR3 coding DNA: TGTGCCAGCAGTTTGGCAGGCTCCTACGAGCAGTACTTC.

The rearrangement uses TRBV7-8 and TRBJ2-7; weak D call: TRBD1 (6 bases). Deletions cut 8 bases from V and 2 bases from J, with 16 bases between. CDR1 is SGHVS, CDR2 FQNEAQ, per germline. This CDR3 has 14 residues. The CDR3 coding sequence is TGTGCCAGCTCTCGAACAGGGCAGCCCTACGAGCAGTACTTC. This translates into CASSRTGQPYEQYF.

CDR3 coding DNA: TGTGCCAGCAGTGTGGAACAGACCTCCTACGAGCAGTACTTC. Translation gives CASSVEQTSYEQYF. The chain couples TRBV6-1 to TRBJ2-7; D gene unclear. Trimming shortened V by 4 bases and J by 0 bases, and 10 bases separated the two germline ends. The germline V gene has CDR1 MNHNS and CDR2 SASEGT. This CDR3 has 14 amino acids.

The gene calls are TRBV7-6 and TRBJ2-1, with D possibly matching TRBD2 (5 bases). The CDR3 spans 16 residues. Germline CDR1 reads SGHVS; CDR2 reads FNYEAQ. V was pared by 2 bases and J by 0 bases, with 11 bases between. CDR3 amino acids: CASSLLWESSYNEQFF. The CDR3 region has the DNA TGTGCCAGCAGCTTACTTTGGGAGAGCTCCTACAATGAGCAGTTCTTC.

The CDR3 region is CAWSEFKAGEQFF. CDR3 nucleotide sequence: TGTGCCTGGAGTGAATTTAAGGCGGGGGAGCAGTTCTTC. The chain recombines TRBV30 with TRBJ2-1; a weak D match, TRBD2 (6 bases). In germline, CDR1 is GTSNPN, CDR2 SVGIG (reference sequence). This CDR3 is built from 13 residues. V lost 1 base and J lost 10, with 14 bases in between. The entire variable domain, with the rest obtained from reference TRBV30 and TRBJ2-1, is as follows: SQTIHQWPATLVQPVGSPLSLECTVEGTSNPNLYWYRQAAGRGLQLLFYSVGIGQISSEVPQNLSASRPQDRQFILSSKKLLLSDSGFYLCAWSEFKAGEQFFGPGTRLTVL.

This clone has only one observation. This same CDR3 is encoded by further DNA sequences in the sample. This CDR3 reads CAWSVGNEQYF. CDR3 in DNA: TGTGCCTGGAGTGTTGGTAACGAGCAGTACTTC. The chain is built from TRBV30 and TRBJ2-7; no clear D gene. The CDR3 contains 11 residues. V was trimmed by 0 bases and J by 5 bases, leaving 5 bases between them. Per germline, CDR1 GTSNPN and CDR2 SVGIG (reference sequence). Full variable domain (rest looked up from reference TRBV30 and TRBJ2-7): SQTIHQWPATLVQPVGSPLSLECTVEGTSNPNLYWYRQAAGRGLQLLFYSVGIGQISSEVPQNLSASRPQDRQFILSSKKLLLSDSGFYLCAWSVGNEQYFGPGTRLTVT.

The rearrangement uses TRBV18 and TRBJ1-1; D is unclear. The germline V gene has CDR1 KGHSH and CDR2 LQKENI. This CDR3 spans 15 amino acids. Trimming stripped 2 bases from V and 0 bases from J, with 10 bases between. The CDR3 here is CASSPATFMNTEAFF. For the CDR3, the DNA is TGTGCCAGCTCACCAGCCACGTTTATGAACACTGAAGCTTTCTTT.

The chain recombines TRBV29-1 with TRBJ1-2; maybe TRBD1 (6 bases). CDR3 size: 14 residues. Germline CDR1 and CDR2: SQVTM and ANQGSEA. V lost 1 base and J lost 2, with 11 bases in between. CDR3 protein: CSVEGGGENYGYTF. Written as DNA, the CDR3 is TGCAGCGTTGAAGGGGGGGGCGAAAACTATGGCTACACCTTC.

The chain links TRBV6-6 to TRBJ2-1; 14 bases are shared with TRBD2. V lost 6 bases, J lost 3 bases, and 4 bases stayed unmatched. Germline assignment: CDR1 MNHNY and CDR2 SVGAGI (reference sequence). This CDR3 comprises 16 residues. In DNA, the CDR3 is TGTGCCAGCAGCGCCGGACTAGCGGGGGGCTACAATGAGCAGTTCTTC. The encoded protein is CASSAGLAGGYNEQFF.